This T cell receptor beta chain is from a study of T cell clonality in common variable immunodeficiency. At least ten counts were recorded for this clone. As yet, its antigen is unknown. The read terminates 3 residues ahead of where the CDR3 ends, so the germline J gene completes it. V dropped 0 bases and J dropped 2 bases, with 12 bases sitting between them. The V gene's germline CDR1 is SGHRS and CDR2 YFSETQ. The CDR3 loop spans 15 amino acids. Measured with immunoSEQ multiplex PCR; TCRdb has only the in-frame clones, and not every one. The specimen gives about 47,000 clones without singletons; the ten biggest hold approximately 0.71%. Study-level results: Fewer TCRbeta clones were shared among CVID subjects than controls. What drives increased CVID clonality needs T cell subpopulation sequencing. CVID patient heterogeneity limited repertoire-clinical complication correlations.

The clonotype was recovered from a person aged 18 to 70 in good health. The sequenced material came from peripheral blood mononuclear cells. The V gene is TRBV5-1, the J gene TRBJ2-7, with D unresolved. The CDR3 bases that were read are TGCGCCAGCAGCTTGGAAGGTTTTCGTACCTACGAG. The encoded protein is CASSLEGFRTYE. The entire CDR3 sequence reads CASSLEGFRTYEQYF. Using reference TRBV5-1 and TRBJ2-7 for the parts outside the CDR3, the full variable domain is KAGVTQTPRYLIKTRGQQVTLSCSPISGHRSVSWYQQTPGQGLQFLFEYFSETQRNKGNFPGRFSGRQFSNSRSEMNVSTLELGDSALYLCASSLEGFRTYEQYFGPGTRLTVT.